A single sample gave rise to the 25 T cell receptor beta chains below, sequenced in a study of blood T cell repertoires in COVID-19. The method was immunoSEQ multiplex PCR; TCRdb's version includes in-frame clones alone and lacks a portion of them. Of 300,000 or so clones in the sample, about nine tenths are singletons; the top ten hold approximately 4%. The sequenced material came from peripheral blood. The source is a woman between 40 and 50 years old with acute or convalescent COVID-19.

V usage is TRBV5-4 and J usage is TRBJ1-3, with TRBD1 matching 9 bases. V lost 4 bases, J lost 3 bases, and 2 bases stayed unmatched. This CDR3 region has 14 residues. The germline CDR1 and CDR2 sequences are SGHNT and YYREEE (reference sequence). The CDR3: CASSRDRVGNTIYF. Written as DNA, the CDR3 is TGTGCCAGCAGCAGGGACAGGGTTGGAAACACCATATATTTT.

The gene calls are TRBV3-1 (or the pseudogene TRBV3-2) and TRBJ1-2, with TRBD1 as a possible D gene (5 bases). Germline CDR1 LGHDT, CDR2 YNNKEL (reference sequence). V shed 4 bases and J shed 3 bases, with 6 bases lying between them. This CDR3 region has 12 residues. The CDR3 region has the DNA TGTGCCAGCAGCCGGGGGGACTATGGCTACACCTTC. Its protein is CASSRGDYGYTF.

The J gene is TRBJ2-5, the V gene TRBV3-1 (or the pseudogene TRBV3-2); D is perhaps TRBD2 (5 bases). The CDR3 has 12 residues. The germline gives CDR1 LGHDT, CDR2 YNNKEL (reference sequence). V lost 5 bases, J lost 5 bases, and 9 bases lay in between. The CDR3 reads CASSSPGETQYF. CDR3 DNA: TGTGCCAGCAGCTCGCCGGGGGAGACCCAGTACTTC.

This clone was recorded once. The CDR3: CTSPSREVSNADTQYF. DNA of the CDR3: TGCACCAGCCCGTCACGGGAGGTGTCTAACGCAGATACGCAGTATTTT. This chain joins TRBV1 and TRBJ2-3; TRBD2 was called by the table and not checked on the DNA. TRBV1 counts as a pseudogene. The CDR3 length is 16 residues.

CDR3 residues: CASSMGQGEFSGNTIYF. DNA of the CDR3: TGCGCCAGCAGCATGGGACAGGGGGAGTTCTCTGGAAACACCATATATTTT. The chain links TRBV5-1 to TRBJ1-3; the match to TRBD1 covers 11 bases. Germline CDR1 is SGHRS and CDR2 is YFSETQ. J gave up 0 bases and V 4 bases, and 6 bases lay outside the gene matches. The CDR3 totals 17 residues.

The chain carries TRBV27 and TRBJ2-3; 11 bases fit TRBD2. The CDR3 runs to 17 residues. Per the germline V gene, CDR1 is MNHEY and CDR2 is SMNVEV (reference sequence). Germline trimming cut 5 bases from V and 1 base from J; bases unmatched to any gene: 8. DNA for the CDR3: TGTGCCAGCAGTCCCGCCCCACTAGCGGGGGGCACAGATACGCAGTATTTT. Translating it yields CASSPAPLAGGTDTQYF.

This clone showed up just once. The chain combines TRBV19 with TRBJ1-2, with 7 nucleotides matching TRBD1. CDR3 size: 14 residues. CDR1 and CDR2 (germline): LNHDA, SQIVND (reference sequence). V was clipped by 6 bases and J by 0 bases; unmatched bases: 4. The CDR3 coding sequence is TGTGCCAGTAGGCCCCAGGGGGCTAACTATGGCTACACCTTC. Protein product: CASRPQGANYGYTF.

The V gene is TRBV20-1, the J gene TRBJ1-2; 11 bases agree with TRBD1. V lost 3 bases, J lost 3 bases, and 6 bases stayed unmatched. This CDR3 comprises 15 residues. Germline values: CDR1 DFQATT, CDR2 SNEGSKA (reference sequence). The CDR3 region is CSASPLGQGDYGYTF. CDR3 bases: TGCAGTGCTAGTCCCCTGGGACAGGGGGACTATGGCTACACCTTC.

This sequence joins TRBV6-6 and TRBJ1-2; 9 bases line up with TRBD1. The CDR3 runs 15 residues. Germline values: CDR1 MNHNY, CDR2 SVGAGI (reference sequence). V shed 6 bases, J shed 2 bases, and the junction held 7 bases outside the gene matches. The CDR3 reads CASSRTGEGNYGYTF. The CDR3 DNA reads TGTGCCAGCAGCCGGACAGGGGAGGGGAACTATGGCTACACCTTC.

The rearrangement uses TRBV6-1 and TRBJ2-7; TRBD2 matches 7 bases. CDR1 is MNHNS and CDR2 is SASEGT in the germline V gene. This CDR3 contains 13 residues. The ends lost 3 bases at V and 5 bases at J; junction bases unmatched: 4. The CDR3 sequence is CASSEERGNEQYV. CDR3 nucleotide sequence: TGTGCCAGCAGTGAGGAGCGGGGTAACGAGCAGTACGTC.

This chain connects TRBV18 to TRBJ2-1; possible D gene TRBD2, 6 bases. The CDR3 runs 14 residues. Germline CDR1 KGHSH, CDR2 LQKENI. V dropped 6 bases and J dropped 8 bases, with 17 bases sitting between them. CDR3 sequence reads: CASSPGTAWDEQFF. The CDR3 DNA reads as TGTGCCAGCTCCCCCGGGACTGCCTGGGATGAGCAGTTCTTC.

The chain combines TRBV6-2 or TRBV6-3 with TRBJ1-1, with D maybe TRBD1 (6 bases). The germline gives CDR1 MNHEY, CDR2 SVGEGT. This CDR3 region has 14 residues. Between the trimmed V and J ends, which lost 4 bases and 1 base, there was a span of 10 bases. The CDR3 loop reads CASSLGHTNTEAFF. CDR3 in DNA: TGTGCCAGCAGTTTGGGACACACGAACACTGAAGCTTTCTTT.

The chain is built from TRBV7-9 and TRBJ2-1; tentative D call: TRBD2 (5 bases). Per germline, CDR1 SEHNR and CDR2 FQNEAQ (reference sequence). V lost 4 bases, J lost 8 bases, and 15 bases lay in between. The CDR3 covers 14 residues. CDR3 residues: CASSSALVPDEQFF. CDR3 DNA sequence: TGTGCCAGCAGCTCAGCACTAGTCCCCGATGAGCAGTTCTTC.

The chain is built from TRBV14 and TRBJ2-7; 7 bases map to TRBD1. The J segment lost 3 bases and the V segment lost 6 bases, leaving 8 bases of the junction unmatched. This CDR3 comprises 14 residues. Germline loops: CDR1 SGHDN, CDR2 FVKESK. The CDR3, as DNA: TGTGCCAGCAGTGAAACAGGGGATTTCTACGAGCAGTACGTC. Protein: CASSETGDFYEQYV.

The J gene is TRBJ1-2, the V gene TRBV19; TRBD1 matches at 7 bases. The germline V gene has CDR1 LNHDA and CDR2 SQIVND (reference sequence). With V trimmed by 3 bases and J by 5 bases, 0 bases remained unmatched. The length of the CDR3 is 12 residues. The DNA of the CDR3 is TGTGCCAGTAGTATGACAGGGTATGGCTACACCTTC. This gives the protein CASSMTGYGYTF.

The chain is built from TRBV6-5 and TRBJ1-2, with D possibly TRBD1 on 5 matching bases. Germline CDR1 is MNHEY and CDR2 is SVGAGI. Trimming stripped 6 bases from V and 2 bases from J, with 10 bases between. The CDR3 runs to 13 residues. CDR3 sequence reads: CASSRDSNYGYTF. CDR3 nucleotide sequence: TGTGCCAGCAGCCGGGACTCCAACTATGGCTACACCTTC.

The chain combines TRBV10-3 with TRBJ1-2; D perhaps matches TRBD1 (5 bases). The germline gives CDR1 ENHRY, CDR2 SYGVKD. The length of the CDR3 is 14 residues. V lost 6 bases to trimming and J lost 2 bases, with 13 bases between them. CDR3 residues: CAISDGGSNYGYTF. In DNA, the CDR3 is TGTGCCATCAGCGACGGGGGGTCAAACTATGGCTACACCTTC.

The CDR3 DNA sequence: TGTGCCAGTACCTCCCTTTTCGGCACAGATACGCAGTATTTT. This translates into CASTSLFGTDTQYF. The chain is built from TRBV19 and TRBJ2-3; D ambiguous. The CDR3 covers 14 residues. Germline assignment: CDR1 LNHDA and CDR2 SQIVND (reference sequence). The ends were cut back, 7 bases at V and 1 base at J, with 12 bases in the middle.

The chain joins TRBV4-1 to TRBJ2-3; TRBD2 matches at 16 bases. J lost 5 bases, V lost 5 bases, and 16 bases had no gene match. Looked up from germline, CDR1 is MGHRA and CDR2 is YSYEKL. This CDR3 has 20 amino acids. Written as DNA, the CDR3 is TGCGCCAGCAGCTTTACCCCGGGACTAGCGGGGGGGCCGAGAGGAGATACGCAGTATTTT. Encoded protein: CASSFTPGLAGGPRGDTQYF.

The chain couples TRBV7-8 to TRBJ1-1; no clear D. The germline gives CDR1 SGHVS, CDR2 FQNEAQ. Trimming removed 5 bases from V and 1 base from J, with 11 bases in between. The CDR3 has 14 residues. The CDR3 coding sequence is TGTGCCAGCAGCCCTTTTGCGGCGAACACTGAAGCTTTCTTT. As protein: CASSPFAANTEAFF.

The chain couples TRBV12-3 or TRBV12-4 to TRBJ2-1; tentative D call: TRBD1 (5 bases). V gave up 3 bases and J gave up 10 bases, with 13 bases separating them. This CDR3 contains 13 residues. The CDR3 spells CASSFPNTGEQFF. The CDR3 nucleotides read TGTGCCAGCAGTTTCCCCAACACAGGCGAGCAGTTCTTC.

The J gene is TRBJ2-5, the V gene TRBV5-1; 10 bases map to TRBD1. The V gene's germline CDR1 is SGHRS and CDR2 YFSETQ. J was trimmed by 2 bases and V by 3 bases; bases with no gene match: 7. This CDR3 region has 16 residues. The CDR3 loop reads CASSYTPGQGQETQYF. The CDR3 bases are TGCGCCAGCAGCTACACCCCGGGACAGGGGCAAGAGACCCAGTACTTC.

The chain employs TRBV4-1 and TRBJ2-3; 8 positions agree with TRBD1. The trim removed 1 base at V and 2 bases at J, leaving 5 bases unmatched. This CDR3 contains 16 residues. Germline values: CDR1 MGHRA, CDR2 YSYEKL. This CDR3 reads CASSQGRGQDTDTQYF. As DNA, the CDR3 is TGCGCCAGCAGCCAAGGGAGGGGACAGGACACAGATACGCAGTATTTT.

The gene calls are TRBV6-5 and TRBJ1-1, with 8 bases aligning to TRBD1. The V and J ends lost 0 bases and 4 bases, in that order; junction bases with no gene match: 4. The CDR3 covers 15 residues. Germline V gene data show CDR1 as MNHEY and CDR2 as SVGAGI. DNA for the CDR3: TGTGCCAGCAGTTACTCGCCCGACAGGGGCACTGAAGCTTTCTTT. It is translated as CASSYSPDRGTEAFF.

The V gene is TRBV5-1, the J gene TRBJ1-6; D is possibly TRBD1 (6 bases). Germline assignment: CDR1 SGHRS and CDR2 YFSETQ. The CDR3 has 15 residues. Trimming took 5 bases from V and 5 from J, leaving 14 bases between them. CDR3 sequence: CASREGGMHNSPLHF. CDR3 bases: TGCGCCAGCAGGGAGGGGGGGATGCATAATTCACCCCTCCACTTT. The full variable domain, rest sourced from reference TRBV5-1 and TRBJ1-6, is KAGVTQTPRYLIKTRGQQVTLSCSPISGHRSVSWYQQTPGQGLQFLFEYFSETQRNKGNFPGRFSGRQFSNSRSEMNVSTLELGDSALYLCASREGGMHNSPLHFGNGTRLTVT.